Sequencing of this TCR beta chain was carried out in a study of follicular helper T cells after annual influenza vaccination. Study in general: Sampling occurred days 0, 7 and 28 after each influenza vaccination. Whole-study findings and limits: Rare clonotypes were missed; only about 9.5-23% of cells gave TCRB. Each annual vaccination recalled recurring oligoclonal ICOS+CD38+ cTfh clonotypes.

V lost 0 bases and J lost 3, with 8 bases in between. CDR3 size: 14 residues. Looked up from germline, CDR1 is ENHRY and CDR2 is SYGVKD. Donors were community-dwelling with no influenza vaccine in the prior 6 months. Sequenced by immunoSEQ multiplex PCR; TCRdb stores in-frame clones only, minus some. This sample carries under 12,000 clones, 65% to 85% of them seen once, and the ten largest clones take roughly 0.9%. Note on this clone: What it recognizes is unknown.

The receptor comes from an adult who received the influenza vaccine. J is TRBJ2-5 and V is TRBV10-3; D remains ambiguous. The sequenced sample was CXCR5- memory CD4+ T cells sorted from blood, obtained 6 weeks after influenza vaccination. The CDR3 sequence: CAISESAGKETQYF. As DNA, the CDR3 is TGTGCCATCAGTGAGTCGGCAGGTAAAGAGACCCAGTACTTC.